Listed below are T cell receptor beta chains from one sample, sequenced in a study of blood T cell repertoires in COVID-19. The protocol was immunoSEQ multiplex PCR, while the TCRdb copy is restricted to in-frame clones and leaves out a portion. The table records tens of thousands of clones, approximately 82% of them present only once. Sequencing was done on a sample of peripheral blood. Source of these receptors: a human donor in a cohort sampled during active COVID-19. The CDR3 runs from the conserved cysteine through the conserved F or W. Fields, in order: V gene, D gene, J gene, clone size, CDR3 DNA, CDR3 protein. The D gene is left open where the match is weak. The size field is filled for only some rows; it gives once, few, many or a size class.

TRBV5-1,NA,TRBJ2-3,NA,TGCGCCAGCAGCTTGGTCCCCGAGAGCACAGATACGCAGTATTTT,CASSLVPESTDTQYF
TRBV7-8,NA,TRBJ1-3,NA,TGTGCCAGCAGCTCGGTGGGGTCAGGGAGGTCCTACTCTGGAAACACCATATATTTT,CASSSVGSGRSYSGNTIYF
TRBV2,TRBD2,TRBJ2-5,NA,TGTGCCAGCAAGTACGGGGGGCAAGAGACCCAGTACTTC,CASKYGGQETQYF
TRBV21-1,NA,TRBJ1-5,NA,TGTGCCAGTTACAGGGACGACAATCAGCCCCAGCATTTT,CASYRDDNQPQHF
TRBV9,NA,TRBJ1-1,NA,TGTGCCAGCAGCGTAGAGCTGCTGAACACTGAAGCTTTCTTT,CASSVELLNTEAFF
TRBV5-1,TRBD1,TRBJ2-7,once,TGCGCCAGCAGCTTTCAGGGACAGGGGTACGAGCAGTACTTC,CASSFQGQGYEQYF
TRBV7-2,NA,TRBJ2-7,NA,TGTGCCAGCAGCCCTCCACTCTCCTACGAGCAGTACTTC,CASSPPLSYEQYF
TRBV9,NA,TRBJ2-2,NA,TGTGCCAGCAGAGAGGGCCCGGCGGCCGGGGAGCTGTTTTTT,CASREGPAAGELFF
TRBV7-9,TRBD2,TRBJ2-1,NA,TGTGCCAGCAGCTTAGAGATAGCGGGGAGCAATGAGCAGTTCTTC,CASSLEIAGSNEQFF
TRBV19,NA,TRBJ2-1,NA,TGTGCCAGTAGTATGTCTCAGGGCAATGAGCAGTTCTTC,CASSMSQGNEQFF
TRBV4-1,TRBD2,TRBJ2-5,NA,TGCGCCAGCAGCCAAGGCCCGGGGCGGGGGGAGACCCAGTACTTC,CASSQGPGRGETQYF
TRBV6-2/TRBV6-3,TRBD1,TRBJ2-7,NA,TGTGCCAGCAGTTACTTCTCCCGACAGGGGGGCTCCTACGAGCAGTACTTC,CASSYFSRQGGSYEQYF
TRBV4-2,TRBD2,TRBJ2-5,NA,TGTGCCAGCAATAATTTGGCGGGGGGCCAAGAGACCCAGTACTTC,CASNNLAGGQETQYF
TRBV9,TRBD1,TRBJ2-7,NA,TGTGCCAGCAGCGTAGGGGCAGGGGGCTCCTACGAGCAGTACTTC,CASSVGAGGSYEQYF
TRBV18,NA,TRBJ2-7,NA,TGTGCCAGCTCCCAGGGGAGCTCCTACGAGCAGTACTTC,CASSQGSSYEQYF
TRBV19,TRBD1,TRBJ1-1,NA,TGTGCCAGTAGTAAAAGGTACCCGGGACAGCCAATGAACACTGAAGCTTTCTTT,CASSKRYPGQPMNTEAFF
TRBV24-1,TRBD2,TRBJ2-2,NA,TGTGCCACCAGTGATTGGGCGGGGGGATCCACCGGGGAGCTGTTTTTT,CATSDWAGGSTGELFF
TRBV10-1,TRBD1,TRBJ2-7,NA,TGCGCCAGCAGCCGGGACAGGGTCGCCTACGAGCAGTACTTC,CASSRDRVAYEQYF
TRBV24-1,TRBD1,TRBJ1-6,NA,TGTGCCACGGAGAACAGGGGGTGGTCACCCCTCCACTTT,CATENRGWSPLHF
TRBV5-1,TRBD1,TRBJ1-2,NA,TGCGCCAGCAGCTTGGACGGAACAGGGGGCCTCGGCTACACCTTC,CASSLDGTGGLGYTF
TRBV30,TRBD2,TRBJ2-2,NA,TGTGCCTGGAGGCAAGGACTAGCGGGGAACACCGGGGAGCTGTTTTTT,CAWRQGLAGNTGELFF
TRBV11-2,NA,TRBJ2-7,NA,TGTGCCAGCAGCTTAAGGCAGGTCTACGAGCAGTACTTC,CASSLRQVYEQYF
TRBV14,TRBD1,TRBJ2-5,once,TGTGCCAGCAGCCCGGGAAGGGGGCTACAAGAGACCCAGTACTTC,CASSPGRGLQETQYF
TRBV6-5,NA,TRBJ1-5,NA,TGTGCCAGCAGCAGGGCTAGCAATCAGCCCCAGCATTTT,CASSRASNQPQHF
TRBV4-2,NA,TRBJ2-7,NA,TGTGCCAGCAGCCAAGTTGGCGGAGAATACGAGCAGTACTTC,CASSQVGGEYEQYF
TRBV14,NA,TRBJ1-2,NA,TGTGCCAGCAGCCAAGTGATCCAGGGTGTCTACACCTTC,CASSQVIQGVYTF
TRBV24-1,TRBD1,TRBJ2-1,few,TGTGCCACCAGTTCACCTCCGGGACAGGGCTTATCCTACAATGAGCAGTTCTTC,CATSSPPGQGLSYNEQFF
TRBV6-5,TRBD1,TRBJ2-2,NA,TGTGCCAGCAGTTCCGGGACAGGGGTAAAAACCGGGGAGCTGTTTTTT,CASSSGTGVKTGELFF
TRBV30,TRBD2,TRBJ2-3,NA,TGTGCCTGGAATAGCGGGGGGGCAGATACGCAGTATTTT,CAWNSGGADTQYF
TRBV6-6,TRBD2,TRBJ2-3,NA,TGTGCCAGCAGTTACGAGACTAGCCTTTCGCAGTATTTT,CASSYETSLSQYF
TRBV19,TRBD2,TRBJ2-7,NA,TGTGCCAGTAGTAGGGTACCCCCCACCCGGGGGGGCCGCTACGAGCAGTACTTC,CASSRVPPTRGGRYEQYF
TRBV30,NA,TRBJ2-3,NA,TGTGCCTGGCGGGCCTATGAGGCGAGGGGCACAGATACGCAGTATTTT,CAWRAYEARGTDTQYF
TRBV12-3/TRBV12-4,NA,TRBJ1-3,NA,TGTGCCAGCACTATCTCTGGAAACACCATATATTTT,CASTISGNTIYF
TRBV11-3,TRBD1,TRBJ2-1,few,TGTGCCAGCAGCTCGAGAGGTGCGACAGGGTCGAGAAATGAGCAGTTCTTC,CASSSRGATGSRNEQFF
TRBV24-1,NA,TRBJ2-5,NA,TGTGCCACCAGTGGTGCAGGTCCTCAAGAGACCCAGTACTTC,CATSGAGPQETQYF
TRBV7-2,NA,TRBJ1-5,NA,TGTGCCAGCAGCTTAGCGGGGGGGTGGAATCAGCCCCAGCATTTT,CASSLAGGWNQPQHF
TRBV12-3/TRBV12-4,NA,TRBJ1-6,NA,TGTGCCAGCAGTTCCCCGGTCTCACCCCTCCACTTT,CASSSPVSPLHF
TRBV9,NA,TRBJ2-5,NA,TGTGCCAGCAGCCGCTATCGGGAGACCCAGTACTTC,CASSRYRETQYF
TRBV6-5,NA,TRBJ2-4,NA,TGTGCCAGACCCAGCGGAGGCGCCAAAAACATTCAGTACTTC,CARPSGGAKNIQYF
TRBV6-4,NA,TRBJ2-3,NA,TGTGCCAGCGGGACTGCCACTTTTCCGCAGTATTTT,CASGTATFPQYF
TRBV9,NA,TRBJ2-1,NA,TGTGCCAGCAGCGTAGCTAGTTACAATGAGCAGTTCTTC,CASSVASYNEQFF
TRBV5-4,NA,TRBJ1-6,NA,TGTGCCAGCAGCTTGGACAGGGTCCTTTCACCCCTCCACTTT,CASSLDRVLSPLHF
TRBV24-1,TRBD2,TRBJ2-3,NA,TGTGCCACCAGTGATTTAGGACTAGCGGGGGGGGGAGATACGCAGTATTTT,CATSDLGLAGGGDTQYF
TRBV5-1,TRBD2,TRBJ2-1,few,TGCGCCAGCAGCTCGGCGGGGGGCTCCTACAATGAGCAGTTCTTC,CASSSAGGSYNEQFF
TRBV27,TRBD1,TRBJ1-6,NA,TGTGCCAGTGGGGACAGGTCCTATAATTCACCCCTCCACTTT,CASGDRSYNSPLHF
TRBV19,TRBD1,TRBJ1-1,NA,TGTGCCAGTAGTATCAGGGGGACTGAAGCTTTCTTT,CASSIRGTEAFF
TRBV6-4,NA,TRBJ1-2,NA,TGTGCCAGGACCACCCCCCGAGGGGGGGGCTATGGCTACACCTTC,CARTTPRGGGYGYTF
TRBV7-2,TRBD1,TRBJ1-5,NA,TGTGCCAGCACAGTAGGACAGGGAGGTCAGCCCCAGCATTTT,CASTVGQGGQPQHF
TRBV24-1,TRBD2,TRBJ2-3,NA,TGTGCCACCAGTAGGGGACTAGGGTTCCCGCAGTATTTT,CATSRGLGFPQYF
TRBV4-2,TRBD1,TRBJ1-4,once,TGTGCCAGCAGCCAAGAGGGAACGGGACAGGGTAGTGAAAAACTGTTTTTT,CASSQEGTGQGSEKLFF
TRBV5-1,NA,TRBJ1-2,NA,TGCGCCAGCAGGCCGGAGTTAGCTAACTATGGCTACACCTTC,CASRPELANYGYTF
TRBV19,TRBD1,TRBJ1-1,NA,TGTGCCAGTAGTCCCCCGGGACAGGGAGCAACTGAAGCTTTCTTT,CASSPPGQGATEAFF
TRBV5-4,TRBD1,TRBJ2-7,NA,TGTGCCAGCAGACCGACAGGGGCGACCTACGAGCAGTACTTC,CASRPTGATYEQYF
TRBV14,NA,TRBJ2-6,NA,TGTGCCAGCAACAGGGGGGGCGGGGCCAACGTCCTGACTTTC,CASNRGGGANVLTF
TRBV5-5,NA,TRBJ2-3,NA,TGTGCCAGCAGCCGGGTTTCCCGCACAGATACGCAGTATTTT,CASSRVSRTDTQYF
TRBV28,NA,TRBJ2-3,NA,TGTGCCAGCAGTTTATCCGGAGGTTCTAGCACAGATACGCAGTATTTT,CASSLSGGSSTDTQYF
TRBV18,NA,TRBJ2-3,NA,TGTGCCAGCTCACCGCTTGGACAACCCATCACAGATACGCAGTATTTT,CASSPLGQPITDTQYF
TRBV5-1,TRBD1,TRBJ2-7,NA,TGCGCCAGCAGCGAGACAGGGTACGAGCAGTACTTC,CASSETGYEQYF
TRBV6-5,TRBD2,TRBJ2-3,NA,TGTGCCAGCAGTTACGGGGGGGGACTCACAGATACGCAGTATTTT,CASSYGGGLTDTQYF